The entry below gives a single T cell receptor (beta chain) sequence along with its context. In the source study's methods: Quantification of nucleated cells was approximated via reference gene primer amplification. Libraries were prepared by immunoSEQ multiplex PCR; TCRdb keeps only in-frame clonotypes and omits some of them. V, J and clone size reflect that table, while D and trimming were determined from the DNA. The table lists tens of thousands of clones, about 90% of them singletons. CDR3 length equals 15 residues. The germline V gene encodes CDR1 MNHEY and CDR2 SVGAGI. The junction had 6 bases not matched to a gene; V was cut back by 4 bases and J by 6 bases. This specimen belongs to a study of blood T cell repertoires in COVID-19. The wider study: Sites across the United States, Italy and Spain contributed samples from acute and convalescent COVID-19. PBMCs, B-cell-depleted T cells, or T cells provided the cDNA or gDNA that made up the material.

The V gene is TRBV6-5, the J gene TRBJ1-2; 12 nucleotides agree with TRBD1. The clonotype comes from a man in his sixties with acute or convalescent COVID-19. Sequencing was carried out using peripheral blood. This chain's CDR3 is CASSLPGQGADGYTF. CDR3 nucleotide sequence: TGTGCCAGCAGTTTGCCGGGACAGGGGGCAGATGGCTACACCTTC.